These 9 T cell receptor beta chains share one sample of origin, sequenced in a study of T-cell reconstitution after alpha-beta-depleted transplantation in children. For TCRbeta, the library was prepared with unique molecular identifiers. In TCRdb, the PCR reads were re-called with MiXCR into one record per CDR3 protein. The table includes roughly 420,000 distinct CDR3 sequences, roughly 17% detected once. The source material was PBMCs, mostly from graft donor cells, sampled 360 days after TCRalphabeta/CD19-depleted stem cell transplant. The receptors stem from a boy in the first two years of life who had a stem cell transplant for Wiskott-Aldrich syndrome, so the T cells may come from the graft donor.

V gene TRBV5-1 combines with J gene TRBJ1-2; tentative D call: TRBD1 (6 bases). Germline-derived CDR1 and CDR2 are SGHRS and YFSETQ. V lost 4 bases and J lost 8, with 15 bases in between. The CDR3 is 13 amino acids. The CDR3: CASSRADSRGYTF. In nucleotides, the CDR3 is TGCGCCAGCAGCCGAGCGGACAGCCGGGGCTACACCTTC.

This clonotype was found a few times. This chain uses TRBV7-2 with TRBJ2-7, with D unresolved. The germline V and J ends were trimmed by 4 bases and 6 bases, with 16 bases remaining between them. The CDR3 is 14 residues long. CDR1 and CDR2 from the germline V gene are SGHTA and FQGNSA. DNA for the CDR3: TGTGCCAGCAGCTCGCAAGCTTGGGCTGTCGAGCAGTACTTC. This translates into CASSSQAWAVEQYF.

This clonotype was picked up a small number of times. The chain couples TRBV6-1 to TRBJ2-2; no clear D. CDR3 length: 13 residues. V was trimmed by 5 bases and J by 2 bases, leaving 6 bases between them. Germline V gene data show CDR1 as MNHNS and CDR2 as SASEGT. For the CDR3, the DNA is TGTGCCAGCAGTACCCTCAACACCGGGGAGCTGTTTTTT. This encodes CASSTLNTGELFF.

This clonotype was observed a few times. In nucleotides, the CDR3 is TGTGCCAGCAGCTTATGGGGACAGGGTAGGGAAAAACTGTTTTTT. Its protein is CASSLWGQGREKLFF. V and J are TRBV7-2 and TRBJ1-4; 9 bases agree with TRBD1. Germline CDR1 is SGHTA and CDR2 is FQGNSA. With V trimmed by 2 bases and J by 8 bases, 6 bases remained unmatched. There are 15 residues in the CDR3.

The J gene is TRBJ2-2, the V gene TRBV12-3 or TRBV12-4, with TRBD1 identical over 7 bases. The CDR3 consists of 15 residues. The V segment lost 4 bases and the J segment 4 bases; nucleotides outside the gene matches: 6. This CDR3 reads CASSSNRGTTGELFF. The CDR3 region has the DNA TGTGCCAGCAGTTCGAACAGGGGTACCACCGGGGAGCTGTTTTTT.

The V gene is TRBV2, the J gene TRBJ2-5; D possibly corresponds to TRBD2 (6 bases). V gave up 8 bases and J gave up 7 bases, with 8 bases separating them. CDR3 length: 10 amino acids. The V gene's germline CDR1 is SNHLY and CDR2 FYNNEI. CDR3 in DNA: TGTGCCAGCGACGGGGGGACCCAGTACTTC. The encoded protein is CASDGGTQYF.

The chain has TRBV3-1 and TRBJ2-3, with TRBD2 identical over 7 bases. V gave up 3 bases and J gave up 6 bases; unmatched junction bases: 3. The CDR3 covers 13 residues. In germline, CDR1 is LGHDT, CDR2 YNNKEL (reference sequence). The CDR3 loop reads CASSHYGRDTQYF. In nucleotides, the CDR3 is TGTGCCAGCAGCCATTACGGGAGGGATACGCAGTATTTT.

There are a few counts of this clonotype. The rearrangement links TRBV4-3 to TRBJ2-1, with 7 nucleotides matching TRBD2. The CDR3 spans 15 residues. In germline, CDR1 is LGHNA, CDR2 YSLEER. With V trimmed by 6 bases and J by 4 bases, 9 bases remained unmatched. Here the CDR3 reads CASRKGLAEYNEQFF. CDR3 in DNA: TGCGCCAGCAGAAAAGGGCTAGCGGAGTACAATGAGCAGTTCTTC.

This clonotype was seen repeatedly, ten times or more. This chain uses TRBV4-1 with TRBJ2-6; 11 bases are shared with TRBD1. The CDR3 is made up of 20 amino acids. CDR1 and CDR2 (germline): MGHRA, YSYEKL. The V gene end was trimmed by 1 base and the J gene end by 1 base; junction bases not matched to a gene: 9. CDR3 region: CASSQVYPGQGVSGANVLTF. The CDR3, as DNA: TGCGCCAGCAGCCAAGTCTATCCGGGACAGGGGGTATCTGGGGCCAACGTCCTGACTTTC.